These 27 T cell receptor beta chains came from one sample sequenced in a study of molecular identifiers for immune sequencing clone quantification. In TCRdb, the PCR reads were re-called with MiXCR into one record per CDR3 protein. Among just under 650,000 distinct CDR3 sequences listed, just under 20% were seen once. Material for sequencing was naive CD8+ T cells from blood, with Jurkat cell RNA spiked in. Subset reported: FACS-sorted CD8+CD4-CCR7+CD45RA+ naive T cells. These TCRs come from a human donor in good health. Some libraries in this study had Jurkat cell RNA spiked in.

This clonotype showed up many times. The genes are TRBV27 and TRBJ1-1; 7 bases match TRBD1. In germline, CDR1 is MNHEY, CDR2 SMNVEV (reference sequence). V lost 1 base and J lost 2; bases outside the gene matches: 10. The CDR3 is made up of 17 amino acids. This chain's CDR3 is CASSLLGRGGINTEAFF. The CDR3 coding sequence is TGTGCCAGCAGTTTATTGGGCAGGGGGGGTATAAACACTGAAGCTTTCTTT.

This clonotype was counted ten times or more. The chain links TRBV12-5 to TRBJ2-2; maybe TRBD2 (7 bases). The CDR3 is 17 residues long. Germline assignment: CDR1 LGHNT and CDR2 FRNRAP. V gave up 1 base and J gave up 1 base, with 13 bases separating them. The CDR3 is CASGLDPGGLNTGELFF. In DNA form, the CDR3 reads TGTGCTAGTGGTTTGGACCCCGGGGGGCTGAACACCGGGGAGCTGTTTTTT.

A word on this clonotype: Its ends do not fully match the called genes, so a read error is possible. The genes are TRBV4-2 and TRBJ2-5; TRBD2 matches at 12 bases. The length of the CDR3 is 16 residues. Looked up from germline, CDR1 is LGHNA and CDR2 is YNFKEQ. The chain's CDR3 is CAGSRRLAGVLETQYF. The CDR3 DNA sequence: TGTGCCGGCAGCCGCCGACTAGCGGGGGTTCTGGAGACCCAGTACTTC.

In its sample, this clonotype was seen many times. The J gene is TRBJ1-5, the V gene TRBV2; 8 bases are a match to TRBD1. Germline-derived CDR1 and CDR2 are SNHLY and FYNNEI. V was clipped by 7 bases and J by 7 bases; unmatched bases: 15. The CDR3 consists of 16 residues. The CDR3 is CASTRGGAGGRQPQHF. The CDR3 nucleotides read TGTGCCAGCACTCGAGGGGGAGCAGGGGGCAGGCAGCCCCAGCATTTT.

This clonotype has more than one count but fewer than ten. This chain's CDR3 is CASSQMTGQNTEAFF. The CDR3 DNA follows: TGCGCCAGCAGCCAAATGACAGGGCAGAACACTGAAGCTTTCTTT. The gene calls are TRBV4-1 and TRBJ1-1; 7 nucleotides align to TRBD1. V was pared by 2 bases and J by 1 base, with 4 bases of the junction left unmatched. Germline V gene sequence: CDR1 MGHRA, CDR2 YSYEKL. The CDR3 contains 15 residues.

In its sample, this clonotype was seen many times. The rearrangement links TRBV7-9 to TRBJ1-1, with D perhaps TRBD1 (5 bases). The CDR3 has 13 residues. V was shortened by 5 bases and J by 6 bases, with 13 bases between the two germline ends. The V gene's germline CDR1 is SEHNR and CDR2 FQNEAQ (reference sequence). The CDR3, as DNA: TGTGCCAGCAGCCCCCCTGGGGGGTCTGAAGCTTTCTTT. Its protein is CASSPPGGSEAFF.

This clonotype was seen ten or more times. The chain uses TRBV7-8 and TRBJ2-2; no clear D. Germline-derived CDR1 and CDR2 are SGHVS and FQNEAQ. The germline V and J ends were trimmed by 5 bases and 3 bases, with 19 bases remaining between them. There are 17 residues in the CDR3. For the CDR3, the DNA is TGTGCCAGCAGCACCCGACAAGAGGAATCCGACACCGGGGAGCTGTTTTTT. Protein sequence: CASSTRQEESDTGELFF.

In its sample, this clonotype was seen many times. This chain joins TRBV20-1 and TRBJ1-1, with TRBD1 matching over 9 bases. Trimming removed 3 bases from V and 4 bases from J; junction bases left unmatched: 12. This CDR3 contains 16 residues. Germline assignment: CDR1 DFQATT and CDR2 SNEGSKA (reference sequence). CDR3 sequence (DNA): TGCAGTGCTAGTCATGACAGGACAGGGGTCTCCACTGAAGCTTTCTTT. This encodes CSASHDRTGVSTEAFF.

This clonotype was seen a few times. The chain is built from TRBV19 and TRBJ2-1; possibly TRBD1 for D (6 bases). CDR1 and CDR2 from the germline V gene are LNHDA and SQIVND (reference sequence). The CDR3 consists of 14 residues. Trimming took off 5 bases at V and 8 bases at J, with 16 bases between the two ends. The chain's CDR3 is CASSQTMTGYEQFF. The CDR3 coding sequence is TGTGCCAGTAGTCAAACTATGACAGGCTATGAGCAGTTCTTC. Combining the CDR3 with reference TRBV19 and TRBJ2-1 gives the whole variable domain DGGITQSPKYLFRKEGQNVTLSCEQNLNHDAMYWYRQDPGQGLRLIYYSQIVNDFQKGDIAEGYSVSREKKESFPLTVTSAQKNPTAFYLCASSQTMTGYEQFFGPGTRLTVL.

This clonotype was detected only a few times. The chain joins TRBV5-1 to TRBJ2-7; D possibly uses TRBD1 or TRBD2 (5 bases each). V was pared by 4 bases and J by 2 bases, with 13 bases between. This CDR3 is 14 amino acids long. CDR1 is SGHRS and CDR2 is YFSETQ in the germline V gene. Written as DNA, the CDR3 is TGCGCCAGCAGCGAACCGGGACCGACCTACGAGCAGTACTTC. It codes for CASSEPGPTYEQYF.

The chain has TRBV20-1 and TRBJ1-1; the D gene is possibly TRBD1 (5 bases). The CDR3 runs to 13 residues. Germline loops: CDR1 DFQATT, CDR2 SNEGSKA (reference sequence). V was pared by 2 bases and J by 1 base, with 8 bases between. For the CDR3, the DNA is TGCAGTGCTAGACAGGGTCGGAACACTGAAGCTTTCTTT. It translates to CSARQGRNTEAFF.

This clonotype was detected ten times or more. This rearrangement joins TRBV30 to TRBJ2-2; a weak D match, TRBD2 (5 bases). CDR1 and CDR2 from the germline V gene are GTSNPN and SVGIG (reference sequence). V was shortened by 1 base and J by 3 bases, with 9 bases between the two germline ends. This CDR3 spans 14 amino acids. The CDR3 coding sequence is TGTGCCTGGAGTGGGGAGACTTACACCGGGGAGCTGTTTTTT. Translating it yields CAWSGETYTGELFF.

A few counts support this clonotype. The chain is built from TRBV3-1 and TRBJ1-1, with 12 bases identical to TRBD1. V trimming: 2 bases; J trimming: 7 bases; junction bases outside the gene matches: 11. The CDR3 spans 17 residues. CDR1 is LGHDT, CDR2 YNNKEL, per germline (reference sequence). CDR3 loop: CASSQNAGTGGLGEAFF. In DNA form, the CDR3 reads TGTGCCAGCAGCCAAAACGCCGGGACAGGGGGCTTGGGTGAAGCTTTCTTT.

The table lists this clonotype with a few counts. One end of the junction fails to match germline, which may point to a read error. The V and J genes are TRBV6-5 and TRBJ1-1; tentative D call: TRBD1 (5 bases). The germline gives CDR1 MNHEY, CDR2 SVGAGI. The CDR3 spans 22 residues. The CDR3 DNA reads TGTGCCAGCAAAGGCCGGGACCTAGAGGACCTGAAAAACGTGTTCCCACCCGAGGTCTTAATCTTT. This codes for CASKGRDLEDLKNVFPPEVLIF.

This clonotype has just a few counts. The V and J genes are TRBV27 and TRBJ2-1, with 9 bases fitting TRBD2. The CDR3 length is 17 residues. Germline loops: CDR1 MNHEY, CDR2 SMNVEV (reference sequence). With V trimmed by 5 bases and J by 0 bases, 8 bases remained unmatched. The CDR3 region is CASSDNGLAPSYNEQFF. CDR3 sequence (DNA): TGTGCCAGCAGTGACAACGGACTAGCGCCCTCCTACAATGAGCAGTTCTTC.

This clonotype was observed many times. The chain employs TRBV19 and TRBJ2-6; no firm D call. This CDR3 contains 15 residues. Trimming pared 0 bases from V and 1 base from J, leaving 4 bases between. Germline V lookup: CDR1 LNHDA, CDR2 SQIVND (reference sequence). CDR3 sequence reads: CASSIDPSGANVLTF. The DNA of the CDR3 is TGTGCCAGTAGTATAGACCCGTCTGGGGCCAACGTCCTGACTTTC.

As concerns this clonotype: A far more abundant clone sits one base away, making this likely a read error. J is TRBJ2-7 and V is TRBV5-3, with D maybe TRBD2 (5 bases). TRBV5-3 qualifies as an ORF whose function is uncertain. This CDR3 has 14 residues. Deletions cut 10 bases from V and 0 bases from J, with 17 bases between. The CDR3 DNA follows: TGTGCCTGCAGCTTGTCGGGGAGCTCCTACGAGCAGTACTTC. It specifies CACSLSGSSYEQYF.

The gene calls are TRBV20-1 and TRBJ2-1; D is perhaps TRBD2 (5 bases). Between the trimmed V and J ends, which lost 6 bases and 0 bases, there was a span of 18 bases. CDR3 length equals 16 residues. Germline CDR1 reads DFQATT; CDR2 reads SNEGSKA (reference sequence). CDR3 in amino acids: CSATNEGQVSYNEQFF. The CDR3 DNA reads TGCAGTGCAACGAACGAGGGCCAGGTCTCCTACAATGAGCAGTTCTTC.

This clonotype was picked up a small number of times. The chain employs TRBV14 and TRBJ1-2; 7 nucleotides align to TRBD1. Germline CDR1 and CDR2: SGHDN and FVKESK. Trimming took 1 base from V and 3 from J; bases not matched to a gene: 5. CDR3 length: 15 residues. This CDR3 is CASSQGQGQHYGYTF. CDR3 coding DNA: TGTGCCAGCAGCCAAGGGCAGGGACAGCACTATGGCTACACCTTC.

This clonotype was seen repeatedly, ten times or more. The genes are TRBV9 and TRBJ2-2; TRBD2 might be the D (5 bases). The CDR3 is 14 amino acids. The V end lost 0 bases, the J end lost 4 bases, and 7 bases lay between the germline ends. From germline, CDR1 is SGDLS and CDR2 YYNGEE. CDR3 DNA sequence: TGTGCCAGCAGCGTAGGAGGAGGCACCGGGGAGCTGTTTTTT. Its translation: CASSVGGGTGELFF.

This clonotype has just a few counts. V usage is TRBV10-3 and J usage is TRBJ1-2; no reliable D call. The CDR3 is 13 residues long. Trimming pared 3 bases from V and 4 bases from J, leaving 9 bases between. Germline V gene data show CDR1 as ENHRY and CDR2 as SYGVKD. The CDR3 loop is CAISDSYRYGYTF. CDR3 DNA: TGTGCCATCAGTGATTCCTACCGCTATGGCTACACCTTC.

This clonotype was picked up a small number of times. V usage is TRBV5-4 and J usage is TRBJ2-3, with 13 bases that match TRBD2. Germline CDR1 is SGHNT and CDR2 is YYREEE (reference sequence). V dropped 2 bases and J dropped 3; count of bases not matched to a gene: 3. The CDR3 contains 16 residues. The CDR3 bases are TGTGCCAGCAGCTTCGGACTAGCGGGAGTTACAGATACGCAGTATTTT. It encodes CASSFGLAGVTDTQYF.

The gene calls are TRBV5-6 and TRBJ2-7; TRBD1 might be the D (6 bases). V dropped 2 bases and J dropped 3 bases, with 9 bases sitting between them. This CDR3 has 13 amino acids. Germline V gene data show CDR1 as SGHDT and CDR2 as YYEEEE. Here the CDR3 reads CASSFTGHYEQYF. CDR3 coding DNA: TGTGCCAGCAGCTTCACGGGACACTACGAGCAGTACTTC.

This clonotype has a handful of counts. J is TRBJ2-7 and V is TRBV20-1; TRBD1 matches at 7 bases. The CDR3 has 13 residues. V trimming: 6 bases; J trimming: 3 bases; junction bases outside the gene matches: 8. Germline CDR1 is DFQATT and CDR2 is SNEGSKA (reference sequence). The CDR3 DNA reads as TGCAGTGCGCGCCGAAGGGGGCACTACGAGCAGTACTTC. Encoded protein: CSARRRGHYEQYF.

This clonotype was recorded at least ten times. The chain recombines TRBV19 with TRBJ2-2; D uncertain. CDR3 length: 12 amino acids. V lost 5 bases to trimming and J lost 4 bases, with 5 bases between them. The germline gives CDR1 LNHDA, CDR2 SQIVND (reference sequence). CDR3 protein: CASSALTGELFF. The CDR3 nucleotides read TGTGCCAGTAGTGCACTCACCGGGGAGCTGTTTTTT.

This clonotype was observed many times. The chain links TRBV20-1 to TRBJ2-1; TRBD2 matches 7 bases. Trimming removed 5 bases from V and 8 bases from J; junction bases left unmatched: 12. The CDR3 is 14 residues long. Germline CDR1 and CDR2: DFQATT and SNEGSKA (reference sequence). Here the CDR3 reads CSAPWDYLGDEQFF. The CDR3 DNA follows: TGCAGTGCTCCCTGGGACTATTTGGGCGATGAGCAGTTCTTC.

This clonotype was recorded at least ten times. The CDR3 sequence: CASSSLRHEQFF. DNA of the CDR3: TGTGCCAGCAGCTCCCTCCGACATGAGCAGTTCTTC. J is TRBJ2-1 and V is TRBV11-2; unclear D gene. With 4 bases removed from V and 8 bases from J, the gap between germline ends came to 9 bases. CDR1 SGHAT and CDR2 FQNNGV come from the germline V gene. The CDR3 extends over 12 amino acids.